This TCR beta chain was sequenced during a study of a mutant IDH1 vaccine in newly diagnosed glioma. Findings and caveats of the study: Shifts in the top peripheral T cell clonotypes seemed unrelated to pseudoprogression.

Data came from immunoSEQ multiplex PCR; TCRdb stores just in-frame clones and leaves some out. The sample shows about 43,000 clones, roughly 80% of them seen only once. Time point given: week 23, last vaccination. Vaccinated patients received 300 ug of mutant IDH1 20-mer peptide per dose, with topical imiquimod. This clone came up once. Its antigen remains unidentified. The sequencing here drew on PBMCs, taken from a glioma patient whose treatment included an IDH1 peptide vaccine. This receptor was taken from a woman between 18 and 30 years old with glioma. Some clones in this sample may be carry-over from other donors' samples.

The CDR3 region is CASSQDQQGVYGYTF. As DNA, the CDR3 is TGCGCCAGCAGCCAAGATCAACAGGGGGTCTATGGCTACACCTTC. J is TRBJ1-2 and V is TRBV4-1; the match to TRBD1 covers 8 bases. In germline, CDR1 is MGHRA, CDR2 YSYEKL. The CDR3 is made up of 15 amino acids. J gave up 4 bases and V 0 bases, and 4 bases lay outside the gene matches.